This T cell receptor beta chain came from a study of T cells after yellow fever vaccination. Study-wide context: With SMART-Seq v4 Ultra Low Input, the fractions containing low cell numbers were prepared.

This clonotype occurred many times. One entry per CDR3 protein, called by TCRdb with MiXCR from the 5' RACE reads. This sample has 40,000 to 55,000 distinct CDR3 sequences, with 5% to 8.5% found just once. The sample in question was CD8+ T cells not binding an NS4B(214-222) dextramer, sorted from PBMCs, obtained 35 to 50 days after the first yellow fever vaccination. The TCR was taken from a man between 18 and 29 years old who received the YFV17D yellow fever vaccine.

The DNA for the CDR3 is TGCGCCAGCAAGGAGAACACTGAAGCTTTCTTT. The encoded protein is CASKENTEAFF. This rearrangement joins TRBV4-1 to TRBJ1-1; D is uncertain. CDR1 is MGHRA and CDR2 is YSYEKL in the germline V gene. Trimming took off 7 bases at V and 1 base at J, with 4 bases between the two ends. The CDR3 covers 11 residues.